One and the same sample provided the 30 T cell receptor beta chains below, sequenced in a study of response to subunit inactivated influenza vaccine. Via MiXCR, TCRdb re-called the RT-PCR reads, giving one row per CDR3 protein. The sample has about 520,000 distinct CDR3 sequences; around 7.7% are singletons. The input for sequencing was PBMCs from blood, taken around 2 years after vaccination. These receptors originate from a man aged 50-75 years who received an inactivated influenza vaccine.

This clonotype appeared many times. This chain connects TRBV10-3 to TRBJ2-5; D ambiguous. CDR1 ENHRY and CDR2 SYGVKD come from the germline V gene. The CDR3 loop spans 12 amino acids. The germline V and J ends were trimmed by 3 bases and 3 bases, with 5 bases remaining between them. CDR3 nucleotides: TGTGCCATCAGTGAACCGGAAGAGACCCAGTACTTC. Amino acids: CAISEPEETQYF.

This clonotype was recorded a few times. This chain connects TRBV3-1 to TRBJ2-3, with 7 nucleotides matching TRBD1. The J segment lost 9 bases and the V segment lost 0 bases, leaving 9 bases of the junction unmatched. CDR1 is LGHDT, CDR2 YNNKEL, per germline (reference sequence). This CDR3 spans 15 amino acids. CDR3 sequence (DNA): TGTGCCAGCAGCCAAGAAGGTCGACAGGGCCGGACGCAGTATTTT. This gives the protein CASSQEGRQGRTQYF.

This clonotype appeared many times. The chain has TRBV5-1 and TRBJ2-7, with D unclear. The germline V and J ends were trimmed by 4 bases and 5 bases, with 13 bases remaining between them. Germline CDR1 SGHRS, CDR2 YFSETQ. The CDR3 loop spans 13 amino acids. Written as DNA, the CDR3 is TGCGCCAGCAGCACTTTTAACCAGAACGAGCAGTACTTC. Amino acid sequence: CASSTFNQNEQYF. The full variable domain, its missing parts supplied by reference TRBV5-1 and TRBJ2-7, is KAGVTQTPRYLIKTRGQQVTLSCSPISGHRSVSWYQQTPGQGLQFLFEYFSETQRNKGNFPGRFSGRQFSNSRSEMNVSTLELGDSALYLCASSTFNQNEQYFGPGTRLTVT.

Only a few counts were recorded for this clonotype. This chain's CDR3 is CSGVGQMGLQETQYF. The CDR3 DNA is TGCAGCGGCGTGGGACAAATGGGGCTCCAAGAGACCCAGTACTTC. The genes are TRBV29-1 and TRBJ2-5, with D possibly TRBD1 on 6 matching bases. CDR3 size: 15 residues. With 7 bases removed from V and 1 base from J, the gap between germline ends came to 19 bases. CDR1 and CDR2 from the germline V gene are SQVTM and ANQGSEA.

The chain recombines TRBV29-1 with TRBJ1-1; D may be TRBD1 (5 bases). CDR1 and CDR2 from the germline V gene are SQVTM and ANQGSEA. The CDR3 runs 13 residues. Trimming took 3 bases from V and 2 from J, leaving 10 bases between them. The CDR3 region is CSVDGGPNTEAFF. CDR3 in DNA: TGCAGCGTTGATGGGGGACCAAACACTGAAGCTTTCTTT.

This clonotype showed up many times. This sequence joins TRBV4-2 and TRBJ2-7, with 12 bases matching TRBD2. This CDR3 spans 14 amino acids. J lost 10 bases, V lost 0 bases, and 4 bases had no gene match. The germline V gene has CDR1 LGHNA and CDR2 YNFKEQ. CDR3 region: CASSQDRTSGVQYF. The DNA for the CDR3 is TGTGCCAGCAGCCAAGACCGGACTAGCGGGGTCCAGTACTTC.

This clonotype was counted between two and nine times. The rearrangement uses TRBV6-1 and TRBJ2-7, with 7 bases lining up with TRBD1. The CDR3 has 15 residues. V lost 5 bases and J lost 4; bases outside the gene matches: 11. Germline V gene lookup returns CDR1 MNHNS and CDR2 SASEGT. The CDR3 nucleotides read TGTGCCAGCAGTATTAACAGGGGATATATTTACGAGCAGTACTTC. Translation gives CASSINRGYIYEQYF.

This sequence joins TRBV3-1 and TRBJ1-2; D call uncertain. Trimming left V 1 base short and J 5 bases short, with 11 bases between. CDR1 is LGHDT and CDR2 is YNNKEL in the germline V gene (reference sequence). CDR3 length: 14 residues. The CDR3 nucleotides read TGTGCCAGCAGCCAAGCTGGGTCCCTATATGGCTACACCTTC. It translates to CASSQAGSLYGYTF.

This clonotype has a count of ten or more. The chain is built from TRBV11-3 and TRBJ2-1; maybe TRBD2 (5 bases). This CDR3 is built from 13 residues. V was cut by 6 bases and J by 10 bases, with 16 bases left in between. Germline V CDR1 and CDR2: SGHNT, YENEEA. CDR3 sequence: CASSQDGIQEQFF. The CDR3 DNA follows: TGTGCCAGCAGTCAGGACGGGATTCAGGAGCAGTTCTTC.

V gene TRBV28 combines with J gene TRBJ2-3, with D unresolved. With 7 bases removed from V and 4 bases from J, the gap between germline ends came to 12 bases. CDR1 is MDHEN and CDR2 is SYDVKM in the germline V gene. The CDR3 has 13 amino acids. The CDR3 DNA reads as TGTGCCAGCAAGGTAGGGAATGCAGATACGCAGTATTTT. Amino acid sequence: CASKVGNADTQYF.

This clonotype came up a few times. The rearrangement joins TRBV6-5 to TRBJ2-1; 14 positions match TRBD2. This CDR3 spans 14 amino acids. V lost 4 bases to trimming and J lost 10 bases; unmatched junction nucleotides: 3. Germline V gene data show CDR1 as MNHEY and CDR2 as SVGAGI. CDR3 in DNA: TGTGCCAGCAGTTCGACTAGCGGGGGGGGCGAGCAGTTCTTC. It codes for CASSSTSGGGEQFF.

The V and J genes are TRBV12-3 or TRBV12-4 and TRBJ2-1; 11 bases are shared with TRBD2. V lost 1 base, J lost 13 bases, and 3 bases stayed unmatched. The CDR3 runs to 13 residues. For the CDR3, the DNA is TGTGCCAGCAGTTTAGGTAGCGGGAGGGACCAGTTCTTC. Its translation is CASSLGSGRDQFF.

This rearrangement joins TRBV5-1 to TRBJ2-2; a weak D match, TRBD2 (7 bases). Germline CDR1 reads SGHRS; CDR2 reads YFSETQ. CDR3 length equals 16 residues. V lost 0 bases and J 4 bases, leaving 13 bases between the germline ends. CDR3 nucleotide sequence: TGCGCCAGCAGCTTGGCCTTGGGGGGGGCCACCGGGGAGCTGTTTTTT. It yields the protein CASSLALGGATGELFF.

In this sample, this clonotype turned up a few times. This sequence joins TRBV7-9 and TRBJ2-7; no clear D gene. The germline V gene has CDR1 SEHNR and CDR2 FQNEAQ (reference sequence). This CDR3 comprises 14 residues. V was clipped by 5 bases and J by 5 bases, with 16 bases between them. CDR3 loop: CASSAPQEVHEQYF. CDR3 DNA: TGTGCCAGCAGCGCCCCTCAAGAGGTCCACGAGCAGTACTTC.

This clonotype has ten or more counts. The chain links TRBV5-6 to TRBJ2-2; weak D call: TRBD1 (5 bases). CDR1 is SGHDT, CDR2 YYEEEE, per germline. V lost 5 bases and J lost 2, with 13 bases in between. The CDR3 length is 15 residues. The CDR3 sequence: CASSSSRANTGELFF. The CDR3 region has the DNA TGTGCCAGCAGTTCCAGCAGGGCCAACACCGGGGAGCTGTTTTTT.

This clonotype has ten or more counts. For the CDR3, the DNA is TGCGCCAGCAGCCCCCCGACAGGGGCGAACTATGGCTACACCTTC. It specifies CASSPPTGANYGYTF. The chain carries TRBV5-1 and TRBJ1-2; 8 bases are a match to TRBD1. Unmatched junction bases numbered 7, after V lost 4 bases and J lost 2 bases. CDR3 length: 15 residues. Germline assignment: CDR1 SGHRS and CDR2 YFSETQ.

The table lists this clonotype with a few counts. The chain combines TRBV29-1 with TRBJ2-2, with D perhaps matching TRBD1 or TRBD2 (6 bases each). The CDR3 loop spans 14 amino acids. Germline loops: CDR1 SQVTM, CDR2 ANQGSEA. The V end was cut by 6 bases, the J end by 7 bases, with 18 bases between. CDR3 sequence reads: CSVRGAGAVGELFF. In DNA, the CDR3 is TGCAGCGTCCGCGGGGCAGGGGCGGTCGGGGAGCTGTTTTTT.

The sample holds many counts of this clonotype. The rearrangement links TRBV28 to TRBJ2-7, with TRBD2 matching 8 bases. Germline V CDR1 and CDR2: MDHEN, SYDVKM. V dropped 6 bases and J dropped 7; count of bases not matched to a gene: 11. CDR3 length: 14 amino acids. In nucleotides, the CDR3 is TGTGCCAGCAGCCCCAGCGGGGGTAGAGGGGAGCAGTACTTC. It is translated as CASSPSGGRGEQYF.

The V gene is TRBV6-1, the J gene TRBJ1-2, with D uncertain. CDR3 length equals 14 residues. Trimming removed 3 bases from V and 4 bases from J, with 12 bases in between. The germline V gene has CDR1 MNHNS and CDR2 SASEGT. CDR3 protein: CASSDNSRPYGYTF. CDR3 DNA sequence: TGTGCCAGCAGTGATAACAGCCGCCCCTATGGCTACACCTTC.

This clonotype was seen a few times. V is TRBV3-1 and J is TRBJ2-1; D assignment may be TRBD1 or TRBD2 (5 bases each). Trimming took off 8 bases at V and 0 bases at J, with 14 bases between the two ends. CDR1 is LGHDT, CDR2 YNNKEL, per germline (reference sequence). The CDR3 loop spans 15 amino acids. The CDR3 DNA follows: TGTGCCAGCGGGGCCGGGGCTCGCTCCTACAATGAGCAGTTCTTC. It specifies CASGAGARSYNEQFF.

The chain is built from TRBV5-4 and TRBJ2-5; perhaps TRBD2 as D (7 bases). The V and J ends lost 3 bases and 4 bases respectively, with 16 bases between them. This CDR3 is built from 15 residues. Germline CDR1 SGHNT, CDR2 YYREEE (reference sequence). The CDR3 region is CASSYPGEGSETQYF. CDR3 DNA sequence: TGTGCCAGCAGCTACCCAGGGGAGGGGTCAGAGACCCAGTACTTC.

The chain combines TRBV4-2 with TRBJ1-3; D remains unclear. Germline V gene sequence: CDR1 LGHNA, CDR2 YNFKEQ. V was cut by 1 base and J by 4 bases, with 8 bases left in between. The CDR3 runs to 14 residues. CDR3 residues: CASSQGPGGNTIYF. CDR3 nucleotide sequence: TGTGCCAGCAGCCAAGGTCCGGGAGGAAACACCATATATTTT.

At least ten counts were recorded for this clonotype. The chain employs TRBV18 and TRBJ2-5; TRBD2 matches at 8 bases. The CDR3 extends over 14 amino acids. With 8 bases clipped from V and 1 base from J, the junction kept 6 bases outside the gene matches. The germline gives CDR1 KGHSH, CDR2 LQKENI. The CDR3 DNA reads TGTGCCAGCAGCCCCGGGAGGGGCCAAGAGACCCAGTACTTC. It yields the protein CASSPGRGQETQYF. Variable domain in full (rest from reference TRBV18 and TRBJ2-5): NAGVMQNPRHLVRRRGQEARLRCSPMKGHSHVYWYRQLPEEGLKFMVYLQKENIIDESGMPKERFSAEFPKEGPSILRIQQVVRGDSAAYFCASSPGRGQETQYFGPGTRLLVL.

This clonotype was picked up many times. The V gene is TRBV29-1, the J gene TRBJ2-2; TRBD1 might be the D (5 bases). In germline, CDR1 is SQVTM, CDR2 ANQGSEA. Trimming left V 7 bases short and J 6 bases short, with 15 bases between. There are 13 residues in the CDR3. CDR3 sequence reads: CSATEPGAGELFF. The CDR3, as DNA: TGCAGCGCGACAGAACCCGGCGCCGGGGAGCTGTTTTTT.

The chain is built from TRBV3-1 and TRBJ2-1; no clear D. Deletions cut 0 bases from V and 3 bases from J, with 9 bases between. CDR3 length equals 15 residues. CDR1 and CDR2 from the germline V gene are LGHDT and YNNKEL (reference sequence). CDR3 bases: TGTGCCAGCAGCCAAGATCCCAACGTCTACAATGAGCAGTTCTTC. Encoded protein: CASSQDPNVYNEQFF.

This chain connects TRBV4-3 to TRBJ2-3, with D maybe TRBD2 (5 bases). Trimming left V 1 base short and J 0 bases short, with 14 bases between. The germline V gene encodes CDR1 LGHNA and CDR2 YSLEER. The CDR3 runs 17 residues. The CDR3 reads CASSQGHSGGSTDTQYF. DNA of the CDR3: TGCGCCAGCAGCCAAGGCCACTCCGGAGGCAGCACAGATACGCAGTATTTT.

At least ten counts were recorded for this clonotype. J is TRBJ2-2 and V is TRBV28; D remains ambiguous. The CDR3 totals 15 residues. The V end was cut by 4 bases, the J end by 3 bases, with 12 bases between. Germline loops: CDR1 MDHEN, CDR2 SYDVKM. The CDR3 coding sequence is TGTGCCAGCAGTTCATCGGGTCTCTACACCGGGGAGCTGTTTTTT. It translates to CASSSSGLYTGELFF. Full variable domain (rest looked up from reference TRBV28 and TRBJ2-2): DVKVTQSSRYLVKRTGEKVFLECVQDMDHENMFWYRQDPGLGLRLIYFSYDVKMKEKGDIPEGYSVSREKKERFSLILESASTNQTSMYLCASSSSGLYTGELFFGEGSRLTVL.

This clonotype was seen ten or more times. This chain uses TRBV4-2 with TRBJ2-1; 14 nucleotides align to TRBD2. The ends lost 3 bases at V and 7 bases at J; junction bases unmatched: 2. There are 15 residues in the CDR3. Germline CDR1 and CDR2: LGHNA and YNFKEQ. For the CDR3, the DNA is TGTGCCAGCAGCCACTGGACTAGCGGGAGGAATGAGCAGTTCTTC. It is translated as CASSHWTSGRNEQFF.

The sample holds many counts of this clonotype. This rearrangement joins TRBV19 to TRBJ2-7, with TRBD2 matching 13 bases. The CDR3 runs 15 residues. V was clipped by 4 bases and J by 7 bases; unmatched bases: 7. The germline V gene encodes CDR1 LNHDA and CDR2 SQIVND (reference sequence). This CDR3 is CASSTTSGRASEQYF. The CDR3 DNA follows: TGTGCCAGTAGTACTACTAGCGGGAGGGCCAGTGAGCAGTACTTC.

This chain joins TRBV4-2 and TRBJ1-6, with a tentative D call TRBD1 (6 bases). Germline loops: CDR1 LGHNA, CDR2 YNFKEQ. There are 17 residues in the CDR3. The V end lost 0 bases, the J end lost 4 bases, and 13 bases lay between the germline ends. The CDR3 protein is CASSQEGGQLYNSPLHF. CDR3 coding DNA: TGTGCCAGCAGCCAAGAGGGAGGACAGCTTTATAATTCACCCCTCCACTTT.